This record covers a single T cell receptor beta chain. Its antigen remains unidentified. Germline V gene sequence: CDR1 MNHEY, CDR2 SMNVEV (reference sequence). J gave up 6 bases and V 6 bases, and 12 bases lay outside the gene matches. The CDR3 has 15 amino acids. This entry comes from a study of T cell repertoires in cytomegalovirus infection. Overall study context: Public TCR beta signatures marked donors with CMV infection and the matching HLA.

TCRdb re-derived calls from the reads in MiXCR, one entry per CDR3 protein. Of around 740,000 distinct CDR3 sequences listed, roughly 36% are singletons. Study conclusions and caveats: HLA-C-restricted CMV clonotypes gave the most frequent clonotype in two of eight donors. The study identified carriers of CMV plus the relevant HLA from cumulative public TCR beta family frequency.

The source of this sequence is a human donor in good health (CMV status not recorded). Some clones in this sample may be carry-over from other donors' samples. Sequenced sample: PBMCs. V gene TRBV27 combines with J gene TRBJ2-7, with 9 bases fitting TRBD1. CDR3 sequence reads: CASSSGQGPVSEQYF. In DNA form, the CDR3 reads TGTGCCAGCAGCTCTGGACAGGGGCCAGTCTCCGAGCAGTACTTC.